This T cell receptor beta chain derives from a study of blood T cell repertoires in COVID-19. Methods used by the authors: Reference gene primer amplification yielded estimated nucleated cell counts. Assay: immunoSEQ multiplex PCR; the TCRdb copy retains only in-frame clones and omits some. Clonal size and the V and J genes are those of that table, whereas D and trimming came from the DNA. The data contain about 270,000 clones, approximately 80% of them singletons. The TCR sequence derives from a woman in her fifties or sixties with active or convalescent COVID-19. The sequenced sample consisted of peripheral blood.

The CDR3 coding sequence is TGCGCCAGCAGCGGAGGACAGGGACCCTATGGCTACACCTTC. Protein product: CASSGGQGPYGYTF. The gene calls are TRBV5-1 and TRBJ1-2, with 8 positions matching TRBD1. Per the germline V gene, CDR1 is SGHRS and CDR2 is YFSETQ. The V and J ends lost 4 bases and 4 bases, in that order; junction bases with no gene match: 6. This CDR3 spans 14 amino acids.